A single T cell receptor (beta chain) is shown here with its context. These data belong to a study of blood T cell repertoires in COVID-19. For the study at large: COVID-19 samples collected from the United States, Italy and Spain covered acute and convalescent phases. PBMCs, B-cell-depleted T cells, or T cells provided the cDNA or gDNA that made up the material.

The CDR3 consists of 14 residues. Trimming removed 2 bases from V and 4 bases from J, with 12 bases in between. CDR1 and CDR2 from the germline V gene are LNHDA and SQIVND (reference sequence). Original data processing: Scientists estimated how many nucleated cells there were by amplifying reference gene primers. Some clones are missing from TCRdb's copy, which holds only in-frame ones; the method was immunoSEQ multiplex PCR. That table gives V, J and clone size, and the DNA gave D and trimming. The sample contains around 200,000 clones, approximately 90% of which appear only once. The sequencing input was peripheral blood. This clonotype was obtained from a man younger than 40 with acute or convalescent COVID-19. The chain couples TRBV19 to TRBJ2-7; tentatively, D is TRBD2 (5 bases). This chain's CDR3 is CASSIQADLYEQYF. CDR3 bases: TGTGCCAGTAGTATACAAGCGGACCTTTACGAGCAGTACTTC. The full variable domain, completed using reference TRBV19 and TRBJ2-7, is DGGITQSPKYLFRKEGQNVTLSCEQNLNHDAMYWYRQDPGQGLRLIYYSQIVNDFQKGDIAEGYSVSREKKESFPLTVTSAQKNPTAFYLCASSIQADLYEQYFGPGTRLTVT.